The T cell receptor (beta chain) under discussion was sequenced for a study of T cells in Graves' hyperthyroidism and ophthalmopathy. Study-level information: Specimen type is peripheral blood, collected at initial diagnosis prior to any treatment.

As concerns this clonotype: Its specificity is unknown.

Germline V gene data show CDR1 as KGHSH and CDR2 as LQKENI. The CDR3 runs 18 residues. V gave up 3 bases and J gave up 2 bases; unmatched junction bases: 11. General observations from the study: In blood, most of the thyroid clonotypes expanded above 0.001 were also present. Onset of ophthalmopathy came a median around 6.5 months after the model predicted it.

There were TCR beta CDR3 regions amplified from RNA transcripts. During a first-round RT-PCR of the TCR CDR3, the HTBI primer set was used. Via MiXCR, TCRdb re-called the multiplex PCR reads, giving one row per CDR3 protein. Altogether a few hundred thousand distinct CDR3 sequences are present, about a sixth being singletons, with the ten largest covering more than 3%. Sequencing was performed on blood. This clonotype was obtained from a middle-aged woman with Graves' ophthalmopathy. The chain has TRBV18 and TRBJ2-2, with 8 nucleotides matching TRBD2. The DNA of the CDR3 is TGTGCCAGCTCACCTAGCACGGGAGGGCCTGTCAACACCGGGGAGCTGTTTTTT. As protein: CASSPSTGGPVNTGELFF.